The clone carrying this T cell receptor (beta chain) was found a few times. Its antigen is unidentified. TCR alpha and beta CDR3 regions were amplified from RNA using iRepertoire nested multiplex PCR. TCRdb recomputed calls from the multiplex PCR reads with MiXCR, one row per CDR3 protein. The sample yields some 160,000 distinct CDR3 sequences, roughly 45% seen once. The CDR3 runs to 15 residues. Germline CDR1 MDHEN, CDR2 SYDVKM. Germline trimming cut 5 bases from V and 4 bases from J; bases unmatched to any gene: 10. The data were obtained in a study of glioma-infiltrating T cells. Study results and limitations: Very few CDR3 sequences were shared between tissue and blood.

This clonotype was obtained from a human donor with low-grade glioma or glioblastoma, undergoing nonglioma brain surgery, or in good health (not recorded which). The sample comprised glioma tissue, nonneoplastic brain tissue, or PBMCs (not recorded which). The V and J genes are TRBV28 and TRBJ2-7; 8 bases are a match to TRBD1. This CDR3 reads CASSPPGTGIYEQYF. CDR3 DNA sequence: TGTGCCAGCAGTCCCCCCGGGACAGGAATTTACGAGCAGTACTTC.